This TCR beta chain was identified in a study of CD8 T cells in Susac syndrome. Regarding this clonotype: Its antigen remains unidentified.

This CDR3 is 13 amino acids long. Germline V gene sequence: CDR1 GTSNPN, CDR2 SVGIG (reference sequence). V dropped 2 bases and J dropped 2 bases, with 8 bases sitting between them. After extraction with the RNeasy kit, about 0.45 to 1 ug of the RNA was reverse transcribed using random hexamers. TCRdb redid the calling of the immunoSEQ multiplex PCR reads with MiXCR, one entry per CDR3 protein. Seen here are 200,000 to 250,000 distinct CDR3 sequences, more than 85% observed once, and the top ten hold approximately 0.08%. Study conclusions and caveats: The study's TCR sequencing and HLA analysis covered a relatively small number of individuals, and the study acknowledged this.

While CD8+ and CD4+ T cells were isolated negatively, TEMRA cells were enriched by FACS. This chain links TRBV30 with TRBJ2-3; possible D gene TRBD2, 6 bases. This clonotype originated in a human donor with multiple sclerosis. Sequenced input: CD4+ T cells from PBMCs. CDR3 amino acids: CAWSRESTDTQYF. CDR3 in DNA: TGTGCCTGGAGTCGGGAGTCCACAGATACGCAGTATTTT.